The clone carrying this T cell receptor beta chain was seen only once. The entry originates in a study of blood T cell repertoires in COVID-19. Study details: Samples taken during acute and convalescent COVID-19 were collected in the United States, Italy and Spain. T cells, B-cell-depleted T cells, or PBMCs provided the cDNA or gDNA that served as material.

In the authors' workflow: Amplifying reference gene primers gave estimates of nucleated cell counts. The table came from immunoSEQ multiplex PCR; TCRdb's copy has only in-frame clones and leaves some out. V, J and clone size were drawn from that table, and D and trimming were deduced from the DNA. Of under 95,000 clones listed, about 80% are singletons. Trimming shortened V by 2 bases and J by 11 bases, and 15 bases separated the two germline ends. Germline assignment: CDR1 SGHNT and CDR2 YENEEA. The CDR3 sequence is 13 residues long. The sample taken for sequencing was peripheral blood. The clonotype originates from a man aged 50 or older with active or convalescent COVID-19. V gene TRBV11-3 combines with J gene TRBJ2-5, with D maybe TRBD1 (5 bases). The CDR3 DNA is TGTGCCAGCAGCTTAAAGGTGGACACTCCTCAGTACTTC. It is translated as CASSLKVDTPQYF.